Shown below are 3 T cell receptor beta chains from a single sample sequenced in a study of T cells expressing NK-cell markers. TCRdb derives one entry per CDR3 protein from the 5' RACE reads, leaving out DNA. The table for this sample gives approximately 150,000 distinct CDR3 sequences. Source material: blood T cells: a sorted CD56 or NKG2C T cell subset, CD4+ or CD8+ T cells, or bulk PBMC T cells (not recorded which). The receptors stem from a woman between 18 and 70 years old in good health.

The chain carries TRBV10-3 and TRBJ2-2. Germline CDR1 is ENHRY and CDR2 is SYGVKD. The length of the CDR3 is 13 residues. CDR3 in amino acids: CAIRLSNTGELFF.

This chain joins TRBV2 and TRBJ1-1; without DNA, the TCRdb call of TRBD1 cannot be checked. The CDR3 extends over 13 amino acids. The germline CDR1 and CDR2 sequences are SNHLY and FYNNEI. The CDR3 sequence is CASRGTGFTEAFF.

This chain joins TRBV12-3 or TRBV12-4 and TRBJ2-5; TCRdb designates TRBD1, a call that cannot be tested without DNA. The CDR3 is 13 amino acids. The CDR3 region is CASGGTTQETQYF.